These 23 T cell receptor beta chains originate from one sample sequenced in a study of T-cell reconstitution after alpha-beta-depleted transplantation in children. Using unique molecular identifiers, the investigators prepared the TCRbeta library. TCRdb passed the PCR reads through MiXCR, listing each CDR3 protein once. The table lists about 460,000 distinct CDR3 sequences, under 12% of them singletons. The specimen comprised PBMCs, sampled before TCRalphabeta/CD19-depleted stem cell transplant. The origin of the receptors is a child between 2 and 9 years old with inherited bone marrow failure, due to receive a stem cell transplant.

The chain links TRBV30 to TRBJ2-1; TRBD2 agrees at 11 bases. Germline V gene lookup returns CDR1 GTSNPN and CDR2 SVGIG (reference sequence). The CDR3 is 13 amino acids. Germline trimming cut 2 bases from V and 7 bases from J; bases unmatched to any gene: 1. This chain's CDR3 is CAWSTSGGNEQFF. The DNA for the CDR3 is TGTGCCTGGAGTACTAGCGGGGGAAATGAGCAGTTCTTC. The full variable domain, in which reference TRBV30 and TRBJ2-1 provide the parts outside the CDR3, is SQTIHQWPATLVQPVGSPLSLECTVEGTSNPNLYWYRQAAGRGLQLLFYSVGIGQISSEVPQNLSASRPQDRQFILSSKKLLLSDSGFYLCAWSTSGGNEQFFGPGTRLTVL.

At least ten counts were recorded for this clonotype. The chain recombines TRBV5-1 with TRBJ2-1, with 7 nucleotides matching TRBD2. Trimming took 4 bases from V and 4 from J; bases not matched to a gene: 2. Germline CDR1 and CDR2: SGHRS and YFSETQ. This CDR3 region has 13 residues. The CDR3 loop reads CASSVSGYNEQFF. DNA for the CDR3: TGCGCCAGCAGCGTTAGCGGGTACAATGAGCAGTTCTTC. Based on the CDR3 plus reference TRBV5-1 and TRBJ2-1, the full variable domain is KAGVTQTPRYLIKTRGQQVTLSCSPISGHRSVSWYQQTPGQGLQFLFEYFSETQRNKGNFPGRFSGRQFSNSRSEMNVSTLELGDSALYLCASSVSGYNEQFFGPGTRLTVL.

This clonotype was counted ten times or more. Here the CDR3 reads CSARDVEREVEDTQYF. CDR3 nucleotide sequence: TGCAGTGCTAGAGATGTTGAGCGGGAGGTTGAAGATACGCAGTATTTT. V is TRBV20-1 and J is TRBJ2-3; TRBD2 matches 9 bases. CDR3 size: 16 residues. Germline V gives CDR1 DFQATT, CDR2 SNEGSKA (reference sequence). Losses at the gene ends were 0 bases for V and 5 bases for J; bases not matched to a gene: 9.

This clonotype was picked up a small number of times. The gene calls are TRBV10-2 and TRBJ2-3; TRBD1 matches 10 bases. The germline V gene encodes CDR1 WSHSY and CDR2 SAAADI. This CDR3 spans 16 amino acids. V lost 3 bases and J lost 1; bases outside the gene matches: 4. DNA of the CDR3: TGCGCCAGCAGTGAATGGACAGGGGGAGGCACAGATACGCAGTATTTT. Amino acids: CASSEWTGGGTDTQYF.

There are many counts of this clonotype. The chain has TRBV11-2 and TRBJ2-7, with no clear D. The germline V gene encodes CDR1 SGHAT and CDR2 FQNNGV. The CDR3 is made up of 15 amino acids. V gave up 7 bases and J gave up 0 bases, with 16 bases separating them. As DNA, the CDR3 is TGTGCCAGCACCCGCGCCTCTTCCGGCTCCTACGAGCAGTACTTC. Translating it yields CASTRASSGSYEQYF.

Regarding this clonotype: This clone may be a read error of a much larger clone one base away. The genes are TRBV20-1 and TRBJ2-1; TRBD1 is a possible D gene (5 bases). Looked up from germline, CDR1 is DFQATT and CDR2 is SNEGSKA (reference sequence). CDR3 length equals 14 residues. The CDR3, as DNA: TGCGGTGCCCTGGGGCTCGTCTCCTACAATGAGCAGTTCTTC. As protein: CGALGLVSYNEQFF.

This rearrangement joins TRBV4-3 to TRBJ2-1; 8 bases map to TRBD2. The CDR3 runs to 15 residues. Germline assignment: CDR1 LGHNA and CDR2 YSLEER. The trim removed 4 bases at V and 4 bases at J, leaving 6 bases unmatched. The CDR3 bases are TGCGCCAGCAGCCCCATTAGCGGGATATACAATGAGCAGTTCTTC. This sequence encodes CASSPISGIYNEQFF.

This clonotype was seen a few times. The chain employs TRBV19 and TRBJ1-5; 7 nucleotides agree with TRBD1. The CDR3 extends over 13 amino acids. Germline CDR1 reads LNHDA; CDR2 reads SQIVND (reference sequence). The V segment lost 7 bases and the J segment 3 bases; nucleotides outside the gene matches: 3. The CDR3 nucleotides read TGTGCCAGTACGACAGGGTTCAATCAGCCCCAGCATTTT. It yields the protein CASTTGFNQPQHF. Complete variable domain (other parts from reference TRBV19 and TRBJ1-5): DGGITQSPKYLFRKEGQNVTLSCEQNLNHDAMYWYRQDPGQGLRLIYYSQIVNDFQKGDIAEGYSVSREKKESFPLTVTSAQKNPTAFYLCASTTGFNQPQHFGDGTRLSIL.

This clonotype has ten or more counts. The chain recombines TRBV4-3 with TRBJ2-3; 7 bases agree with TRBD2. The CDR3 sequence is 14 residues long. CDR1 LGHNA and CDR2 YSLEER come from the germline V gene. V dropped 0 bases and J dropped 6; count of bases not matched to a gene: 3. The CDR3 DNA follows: TGCGCCAGCAGCCAAGATACTAGCGTTGATACGCAGTATTTT. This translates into CASSQDTSVDTQYF.

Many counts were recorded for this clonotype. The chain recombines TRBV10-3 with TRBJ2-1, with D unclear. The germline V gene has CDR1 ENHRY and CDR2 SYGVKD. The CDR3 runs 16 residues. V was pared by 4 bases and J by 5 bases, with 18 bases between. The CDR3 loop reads CAISGYPTDADNEQFF. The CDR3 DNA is TGTGCCATCAGTGGCTATCCGACTGACGCTGACAATGAGCAGTTCTTC.

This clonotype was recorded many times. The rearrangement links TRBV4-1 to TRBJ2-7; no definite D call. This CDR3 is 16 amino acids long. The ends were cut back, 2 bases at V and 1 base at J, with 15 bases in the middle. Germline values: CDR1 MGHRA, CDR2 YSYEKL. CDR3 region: CASSQSVVGISYEQYF. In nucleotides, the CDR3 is TGCGCCAGCAGCCAATCCGTGGTGGGGATTTCCTACGAGCAGTACTTC.

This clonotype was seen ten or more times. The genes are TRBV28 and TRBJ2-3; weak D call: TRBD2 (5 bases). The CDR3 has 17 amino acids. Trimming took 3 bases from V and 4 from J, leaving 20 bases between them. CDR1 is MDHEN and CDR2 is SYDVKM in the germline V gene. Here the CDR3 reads CASSFPYRGLSADTQYF. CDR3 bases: TGTGCCAGCAGTTTCCCGTATCGGGGTCTAAGCGCAGATACGCAGTATTTT.

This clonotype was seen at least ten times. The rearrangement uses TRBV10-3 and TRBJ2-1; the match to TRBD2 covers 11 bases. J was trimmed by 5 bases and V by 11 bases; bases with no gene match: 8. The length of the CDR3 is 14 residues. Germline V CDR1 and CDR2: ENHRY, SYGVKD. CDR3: CAGSGLAGNNEQFF. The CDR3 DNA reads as TGTGCCGGGAGTGGACTAGCGGGTAACAATGAGCAGTTCTTC.

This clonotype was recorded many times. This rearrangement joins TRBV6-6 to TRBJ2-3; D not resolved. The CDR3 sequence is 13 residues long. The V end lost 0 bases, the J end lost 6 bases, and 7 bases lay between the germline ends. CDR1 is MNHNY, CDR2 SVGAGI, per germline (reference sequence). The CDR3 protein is CASSYSIKDTQYF. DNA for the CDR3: TGTGCCAGCAGTTACTCGATAAAGGATACGCAGTATTTT.

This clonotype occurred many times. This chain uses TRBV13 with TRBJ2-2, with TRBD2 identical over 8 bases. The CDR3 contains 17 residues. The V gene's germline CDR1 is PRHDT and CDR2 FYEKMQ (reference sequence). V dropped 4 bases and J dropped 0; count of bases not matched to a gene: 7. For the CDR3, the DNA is TGTGCCAGCAGCTCGCAGCGGGAGTCCCCGAACACCGGGGAGCTGTTTTTT. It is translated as CASSSQRESPNTGELFF.

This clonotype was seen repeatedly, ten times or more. The CDR3 here is CSVVGPISGAYNEQFF. Written as DNA, the CDR3 is TGCAGCGTTGTTGGACCAATCAGCGGAGCTTACAATGAGCAGTTCTTC. The rearrangement uses TRBV29-1 and TRBJ2-1, with D tentatively TRBD2 (5 bases). V lost 4 bases, J lost 4 bases, and 20 bases lay in between. Germline V gene lookup returns CDR1 SQVTM and CDR2 ANQGSEA. This CDR3 spans 16 amino acids.

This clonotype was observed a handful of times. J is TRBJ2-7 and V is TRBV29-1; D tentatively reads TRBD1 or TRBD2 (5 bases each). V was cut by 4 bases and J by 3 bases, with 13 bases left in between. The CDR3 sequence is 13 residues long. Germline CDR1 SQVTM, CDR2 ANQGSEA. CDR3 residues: CSVVRGEIYEQYF. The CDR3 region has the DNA TGCAGCGTTGTTCGGGGCGAGATCTACGAGCAGTACTTC.

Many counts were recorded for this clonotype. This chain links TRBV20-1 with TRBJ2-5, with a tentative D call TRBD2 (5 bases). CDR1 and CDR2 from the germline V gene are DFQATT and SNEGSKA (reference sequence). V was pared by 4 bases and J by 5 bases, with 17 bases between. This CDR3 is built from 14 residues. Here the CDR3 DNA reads TGCAGTGCTAAGTCAAGCTTAGCGACGGAGACCCAGTACTTC. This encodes CSAKSSLATETQYF.

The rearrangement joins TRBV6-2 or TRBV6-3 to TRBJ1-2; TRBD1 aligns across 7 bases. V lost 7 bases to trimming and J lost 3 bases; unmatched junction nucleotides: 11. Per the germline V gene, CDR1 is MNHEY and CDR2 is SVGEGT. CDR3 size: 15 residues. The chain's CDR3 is CASTFRDRPHYGYTF. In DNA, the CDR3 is TGTGCCAGCACTTTCAGGGACAGACCTCACTATGGCTACACCTTC.

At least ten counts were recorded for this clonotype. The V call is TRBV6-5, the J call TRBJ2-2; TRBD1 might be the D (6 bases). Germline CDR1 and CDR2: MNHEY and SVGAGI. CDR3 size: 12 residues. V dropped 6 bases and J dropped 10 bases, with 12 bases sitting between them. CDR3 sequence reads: CASSNNRAELFF. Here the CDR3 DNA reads TGTGCCAGCAGCAACAACAGGGCGGAGCTGTTTTTT.

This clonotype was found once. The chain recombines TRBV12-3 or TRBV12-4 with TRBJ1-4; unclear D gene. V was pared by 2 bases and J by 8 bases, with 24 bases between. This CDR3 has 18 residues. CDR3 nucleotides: TGTGCCAGCAGTTTACGGGCCAGGCTGTACATGGCTGGCGAAAAACTGTTTTTT. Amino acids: CASSLRARLYMAGEKLFF.

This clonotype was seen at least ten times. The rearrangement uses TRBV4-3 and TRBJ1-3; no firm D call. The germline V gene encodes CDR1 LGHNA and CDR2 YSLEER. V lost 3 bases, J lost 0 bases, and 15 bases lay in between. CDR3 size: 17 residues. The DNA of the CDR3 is TGCGCCAGCAGCCACAACACCAGAGGTAACTCTGGAAACACCATATATTTT. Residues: CASSHNTRGNSGNTIYF.

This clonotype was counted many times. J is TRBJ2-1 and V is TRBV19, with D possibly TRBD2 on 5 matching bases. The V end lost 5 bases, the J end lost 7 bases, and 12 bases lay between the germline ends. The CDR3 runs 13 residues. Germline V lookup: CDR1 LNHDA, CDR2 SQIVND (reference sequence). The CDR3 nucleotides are TGTGCCAGTAGTCCGGGGATGGTGAATGAGCAGTTCTTC. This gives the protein CASSPGMVNEQFF.